Each of the 7 T cell receptor beta chains below was sequenced from the same sample in a study of blood T cell repertoires in COVID-19. The protocol was immunoSEQ multiplex PCR, while the TCRdb copy is restricted to in-frame clones and leaves out a portion. There are some 700,000 clones in the sample; 80% to 90% occur only once, and over 0.2% lies in the top ten. Sequenced: peripheral blood. The receptors come from a woman aged 18-30 years with acute or convalescent COVID-19.

The chain recombines TRBV7-9 with TRBJ2-1; D remains ambiguous. Trimming left V 1 base short and J 2 bases short, with 6 bases between. The CDR3 totals 14 residues. Germline CDR1 and CDR2: SEHNR and FQNEAQ (reference sequence). In DNA, the CDR3 is TGTGCCAGCAGCTTAGAACATACCTACAATGAGCAGTTCTTC. It specifies CASSLEHTYNEQFF.

This rearrangement joins TRBV10-2 to TRBJ1-1, with D maybe TRBD1 (5 bases). Trimming removed 4 bases from V and 3 bases from J, with 9 bases in between. The CDR3 runs 13 residues. CDR1 is WSHSY and CDR2 is SAAADI in the germline V gene. The CDR3 region has the DNA TGCGCCAGCAGTGCGGGGGGGTACACTGAAGCTTTCTTT. Its protein is CASSAGGYTEAFF.

The sample holds one count of this clone. V is TRBV5-1 and J is TRBJ2-7, with 9 positions matching TRBD2. After removal of 5 bases from V and 0 bases from J, the junction contained 9 bases not matched to a gene. Germline CDR1 is SGHRS and CDR2 is YFSETQ. The CDR3 is made up of 16 amino acids. CDR3 residues: CASRSSSGVNSYEQYF. CDR3 DNA: TGCGCCAGCAGATCGTCTAGCGGGGTAAACTCCTACGAGCAGTACTTC.

The chain couples TRBV7-9 to TRBJ2-7; the D gene is possibly TRBD1 (6 bases). V lost 6 bases and J 2 bases, leaving 14 bases between the germline ends. Per germline, CDR1 SEHNR and CDR2 FQNEAQ (reference sequence). This CDR3 is built from 14 residues. The CDR3 region is CASSSTDRPYEQYF. CDR3 in DNA: TGTGCCAGCAGTTCCACGGACAGACCCTACGAGCAGTACTTC. The full variable domain, in which reference TRBV7-9 and TRBJ2-7 provide the parts outside the CDR3, is DTGVSQNPRHKITKRGQNVTFRCDPISEHNRLYWYRQTLGQGPEFLTYFQNEAQLEKSRLLSDRFSAERPKGSFSTLEIQRTEQGDSAMYLCASSSTDRPYEQYFGPGTRLTVT.

J is TRBJ2-1 and V is TRBV5-1, with 7 positions matching TRBD2. The trim removed 2 bases at V and 10 bases at J, leaving 6 bases unmatched. This CDR3 contains 13 residues. Per the germline V gene, CDR1 is SGHRS and CDR2 is YFSETQ. CDR3 nucleotides: TGCGCCAGCAGCTTCGCGCGGGGGTGGGAGCAGTTCTTC. This translates into CASSFARGWEQFF.

This chain uses TRBV24-1 with TRBJ2-4, with 7 bases that match TRBD1. The CDR3 sequence is 17 residues long. V dropped 2 bases and J dropped 7; count of bases not matched to a gene: 13. The germline gives CDR1 KGHDR, CDR2 SFDVKD. CDR3 bases: TGTGCCACCAGTGATTCGCGACAGGGCGGAGGTTTGAACATTCAGTACTTC. Translation gives CATSDSRQGGGLNIQYF.

The rearrangement joins TRBV2 to TRBJ1-1; D ambiguous. CDR3 length: 12 residues. Trimming removed 9 bases from V and 0 bases from J, with 8 bases in between. Germline CDR1 SNHLY, CDR2 FYNNEI. In DNA form, the CDR3 reads TGTGCCAGGTCCCAGGTGAACACTGAAGCTTTCTTT. Translated: CARSQVNTEAFF.